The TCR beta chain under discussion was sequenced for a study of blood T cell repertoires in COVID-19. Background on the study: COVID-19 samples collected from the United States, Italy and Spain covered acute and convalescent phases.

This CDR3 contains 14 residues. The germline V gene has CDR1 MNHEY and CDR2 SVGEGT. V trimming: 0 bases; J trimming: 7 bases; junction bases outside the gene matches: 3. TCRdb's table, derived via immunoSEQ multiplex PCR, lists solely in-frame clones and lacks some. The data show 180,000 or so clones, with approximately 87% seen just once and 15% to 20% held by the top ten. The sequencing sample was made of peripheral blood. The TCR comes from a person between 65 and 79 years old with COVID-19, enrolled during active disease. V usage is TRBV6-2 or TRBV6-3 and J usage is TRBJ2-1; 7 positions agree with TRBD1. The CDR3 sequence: CASSYSTGWNEQFF. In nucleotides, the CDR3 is TGTGCCAGCAGTTACTCGACAGGGTGGAATGAGCAGTTCTTC.